One sample yielded the 3 T cell receptor beta chains listed below, sequenced in a study of cytomegalovirus exposure and HLA in healthy donors. PCR was performed using 60 Vbeta and 13 Jbeta primers. Produced via immunoSEQ multiplex PCR; TCRdb's table is partial and in-frame only. Of approximately 180,000 clones in the sample, around nine tenths were seen once. Sequenced input: PBMCs. The source of these receptors is a young woman in good health and CMV-seronegative.

The chain carries TRBV7-2 and TRBJ2-2, with TRBD1 matching 7 bases. The V gene end was trimmed by 1 base and the J gene end by 0 bases; junction bases not matched to a gene: 2. The CDR3 runs to 16 residues. Germline V gene sequence: CDR1 SGHTA, CDR2 FQGNSA. CDR3 sequence (DNA): TGTGCCAGCAGCTTAGACGGACAGGCGAACACCGGGGAGCTGTTTTTT. Its protein product is CASSLDGQANTGELFF.

The CDR3 DNA reads TGTGCCAGCAGCTTAGTTGGGGGGGCCTACGAGCAGTACTTC. Translated: CASSLVGGAYEQYF. The V and J genes are TRBV7-2 and TRBJ2-7; TRBD2 aligns across 7 bases. Per the germline V gene, CDR1 is SGHTA and CDR2 is FQGNSA. The CDR3 runs to 14 residues. With V trimmed by 1 base and J by 2 bases, 2 bases remained unmatched.

DNA of the CDR3: TGTGCCAGTAGTATTCCTACAGGGGACGGCTACACCTTC. Its protein product is CASSIPTGDGYTF. The chain employs TRBV19 and TRBJ1-2, with 7 bases fitting TRBD1. V shed 3 bases, J shed 8 bases, and the junction held 6 bases outside the gene matches. This CDR3 region has 13 residues. Germline CDR1 LNHDA, CDR2 SQIVND (reference sequence).